This T cell receptor (beta chain) was captured by sequencing in a study of blood T cell repertoires in COVID-19. Turning to the study itself: Some COVID-19 samples were acute and others convalescent; all came from the United States, Italy and Spain. The cDNA or gDNA used as material had been derived from T cells, B-cell-depleted T cells, or PBMCs.

In the original analysis: Amplified reference gene primers provided the basis for estimating nucleated cell counts. The method was immunoSEQ multiplex PCR; TCRdb's version includes in-frame clones alone and lacks a portion of them. From that table come the V and J calls and clone size; the DNA was used to work out D and trimming. This table holds some 220,000 clones, roughly four fifths found once. The CDR3 is 13 residues long. V was shortened by 2 bases and J by 5 bases, with 8 bases between the two germline ends. While infection was still active, Seattle patients were enrolled and then followed longitudinally.

Sequenced material: peripheral blood. The J gene is TRBJ2-3, the V gene TRBV12-3 or TRBV12-4, with a weak D call TRBD2 (5 bases). The receptor's source is a woman between 65 and 79 years old with COVID-19, enrolled during active disease. CDR3 loop: CASSLRGLDTQYF. In DNA, the CDR3 is TGTGCCAGCAGTTTACGGGGTTTAGATACGCAGTATTTT.